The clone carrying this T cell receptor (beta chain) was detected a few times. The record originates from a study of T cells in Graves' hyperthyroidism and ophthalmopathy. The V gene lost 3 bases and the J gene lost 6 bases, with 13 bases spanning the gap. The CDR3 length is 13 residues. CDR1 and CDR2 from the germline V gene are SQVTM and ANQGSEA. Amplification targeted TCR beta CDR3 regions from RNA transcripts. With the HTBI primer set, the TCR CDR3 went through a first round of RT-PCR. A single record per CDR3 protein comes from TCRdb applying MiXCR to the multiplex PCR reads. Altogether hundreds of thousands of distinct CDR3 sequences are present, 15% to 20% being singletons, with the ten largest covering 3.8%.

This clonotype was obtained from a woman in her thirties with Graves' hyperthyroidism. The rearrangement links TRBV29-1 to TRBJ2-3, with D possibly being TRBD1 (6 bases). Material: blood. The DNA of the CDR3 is TGCAGCGTTGACGAGGGGGTCGGGGATACGCAGTATTTT. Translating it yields CSVDEGVGDTQYF.